This record concerns one T cell receptor beta chain sequence. Its antigen remains unidentified. Amplified TCR beta CDR3 regions derived from RNA transcripts. TCR CDR3 underwent first-round RT-PCR with the HTBI primer set. MiXCR, run by TCRdb on the multiplex PCR reads, gives a single entry per CDR3 protein. The sample yields 200,000 to 300,000 distinct CDR3 sequences, approximately 24% seen once. Among ophthalmopathy patients, the Clinical Activity Score reached at least 3, the NOSPECS grade reached at least 4, and duration remained under 3 months. Together with thyroid ultrasound, orbital computed tomography, serum thyroxine and TRAb, clinical symptoms were used for diagnoses. This sample stems from a study of T cells in Graves' hyperthyroidism and ophthalmopathy. Regarding the study as a whole: Stable hyperthyroidism and ophthalmopathy were separated using 13 V-J signatures.

This CDR3 region has 17 residues. Trimming removed 0 bases from V and 4 bases from J; junction bases left unmatched: 10. The germline V gene encodes CDR1 LNHNV and CDR2 YYDKDF (reference sequence). The origin of this receptor is a woman aged 40 to 50 with Graves' ophthalmopathy. The material sequenced was blood. V usage is TRBV15 and J usage is TRBJ1-2, with TRBD1 matching 8 bases. CDR3 DNA: TGTGCCACCAGCAGAGATAGCAGGGGGCCCGAGGGCTATGGCTACACCTTC. Its translation: CATSRDSRGPEGYGYTF. Using reference TRBV15 and TRBJ1-2 for the parts outside the CDR3, the full variable domain is DAMVIQNPRYQVTQFGKPVTLSCSQTLNHNVMYWYQQKSSQAPKLLFHYYDKDFNNEADTPDNFQSRRPNTSFCFLDIRSPGLGDTAMYLCATSRDSRGPEGYGYTFGSGTRLTVV.